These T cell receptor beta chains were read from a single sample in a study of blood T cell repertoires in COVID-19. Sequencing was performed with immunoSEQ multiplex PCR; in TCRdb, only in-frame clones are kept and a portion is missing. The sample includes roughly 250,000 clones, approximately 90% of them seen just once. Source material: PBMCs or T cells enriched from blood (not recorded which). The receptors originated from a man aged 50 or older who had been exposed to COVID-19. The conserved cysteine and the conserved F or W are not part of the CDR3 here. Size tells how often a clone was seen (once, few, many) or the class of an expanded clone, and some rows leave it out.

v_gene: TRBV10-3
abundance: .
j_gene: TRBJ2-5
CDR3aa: AISEWAGVHQETQY

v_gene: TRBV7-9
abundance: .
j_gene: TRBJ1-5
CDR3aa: ASSLGHQNQPQH

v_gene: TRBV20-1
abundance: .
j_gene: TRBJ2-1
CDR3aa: SALGLNEQF

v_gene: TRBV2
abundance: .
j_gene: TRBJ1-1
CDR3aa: ASSVYSRGNTEAF

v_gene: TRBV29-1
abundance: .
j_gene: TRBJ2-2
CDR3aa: SARQGNTGELF

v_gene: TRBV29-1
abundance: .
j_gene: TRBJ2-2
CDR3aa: SVEAGGPPGELF

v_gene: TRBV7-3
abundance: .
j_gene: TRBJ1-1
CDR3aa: ASSLLGGFGTEAF

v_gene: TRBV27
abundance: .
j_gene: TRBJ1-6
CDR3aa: ASSPTGEGSPLH

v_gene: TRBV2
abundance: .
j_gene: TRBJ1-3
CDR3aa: ASNSIGGSTIY

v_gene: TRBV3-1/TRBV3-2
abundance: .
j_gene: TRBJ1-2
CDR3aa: ASSYSLPGEYGYT

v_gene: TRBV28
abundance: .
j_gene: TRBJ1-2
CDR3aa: ASSHGTGGYYGYT

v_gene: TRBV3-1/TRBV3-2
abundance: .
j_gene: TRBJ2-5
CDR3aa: ASSHRGGEETQY

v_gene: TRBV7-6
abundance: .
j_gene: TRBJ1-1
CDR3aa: ASSLAGRTQAF

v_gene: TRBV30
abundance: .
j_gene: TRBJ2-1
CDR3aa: AWSVFLFFPGGGGEQF

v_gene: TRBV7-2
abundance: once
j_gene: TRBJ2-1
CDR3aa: ASSPRAGDNEQF

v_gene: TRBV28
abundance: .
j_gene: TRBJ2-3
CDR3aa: ASSLQRDTQY

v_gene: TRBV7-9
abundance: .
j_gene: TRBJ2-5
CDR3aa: ASSTTFQETQY

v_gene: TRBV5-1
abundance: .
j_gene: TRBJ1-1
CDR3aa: ASSFGTVNTEAF